A selection of T cell receptor beta chains follows, all from one sample in a study of blood T cell repertoires in COVID-19. The method was immunoSEQ multiplex PCR; TCRdb's version includes in-frame clones alone and lacks a portion of them. The sample holds about 130,000 clones, approximately 80% seen once. The specimen was peripheral blood. These TCRs come from a man aged 35 to 55 with active or convalescent COVID-19. CDR3s include the opening cysteine and the closing phenylalanine or tryptophan. A D gene is named only where the DNA matches it firmly. Not every row has a clone size; where given, it reads once, few, many or a size class.

DNA	CDR3	size	V	J	D
TGTGCCTGGAGTTATCGGACTAGCGGGAGCTCCTACAATGAGCAGTTCTTC	CAWSYRTSGSSYNEQFF	.	TRBV30	TRBJ2-1	TRBD2
TGTGCCAGCAGCCTTGGACAGGTCGGCTACGAGCAGTACTTC	CASSLGQVGYEQYF	.	TRBV7-9	TRBJ2-7	TRBD1
TGCAGCGTTGGAGGTAGCGGGACTCAAGAGACCCAGTACTTC	CSVGGSGTQETQYF	.	TRBV29-1	TRBJ2-5	TRBD2
TGTGCCTGGACCCCTACAGGGGTCAAAGCTGAAGCTTTCTTT	CAWTPTGVKAEAFF	.	TRBV30	TRBJ1-1	TRBD1
TGTGCCAGCAGCCCACAGGGGGCTGGTACTGAAGCTTTCTTT	CASSPQGAGTEAFF	.	TRBV7-9	TRBJ1-1	TRBD1
TGTGCCAGCAGGGCCCAGACAGGCTCGGTAAGCAATCAGCCCCAGCATTTT	CASRAQTGSVSNQPQHF	.	TRBV28	TRBJ1-5	.
TGTGCCAGCAGCGAGGGGGGGTATGGCTACACCTTC	CASSEGGYGYTF	.	TRBV3-1/TRBV3-2	TRBJ1-2	.
TGTGCCAGCAGTTCCACTTCCAGGGGAAGAGACACCATATATTTT	CASSSTSRGRDTIYF	.	TRBV6-2/TRBV6-3	TRBJ1-3	.
TGTGCCAGCAGTTACGACTCTTCGAACACTGAAGCTTTCTTT	CASSYDSSNTEAFF	.	TRBV6-5	TRBJ1-1	.
TGCGCCAGCAGCCTACGGGAAATGAACACTGAAGCTTTCTTT	CASSLREMNTEAFF	.	TRBV4-1	TRBJ1-1	.
TGCGCCAGCAGCCAAGGTTGGGGACATGACACTGAAGCTTTCTTT	CASSQGWGHDTEAFF	.	TRBV4-1	TRBJ1-1	.
TGTGCCAGCAGCCAGACAGTTAATGAAAAACTGTTTTTT	CASSQTVNEKLFF	once	TRBV12-3/TRBV12-4	TRBJ1-4	.
TGTGCCTGGAGTGTACAGGGGGGCCAGCCCCAGCATTTT	CAWSVQGGQPQHF	.	TRBV30	TRBJ1-5	TRBD1
TGTGCCACTGGACTCTCTGGAAACACCATATATTTT	CATGLSGNTIYF	.	TRBV2	TRBJ1-3	.
TGTGCCAGCAGCTTAGATAACGGACAGGCTATGTACTTT	CASSLDNGQAMYF	.	TRBV11-3	TRBJ1-6	TRBD1
TGTGCCAGCAGTGAGATTGCGGGGGGCACAGATACGCAGTATTTT	CASSEIAGGTDTQYF	.	TRBV2	TRBJ2-3	TRBD2
TGTGCCAGCAGCCTTAGGGGGAATTCACCCCTCCACTTT	CASSLRGNSPLHF	.	TRBV2	TRBJ1-6	.
TGCGCCAGCAGGACAGGGGACAATCAGCCCCAGCATTTT	CASRTGDNQPQHF	many	TRBV5-1	TRBJ1-5	TRBD1
TGTGCCAGCAGCGTACTCCGGGACAGGGGTGGCGGGGAGCTGTTTTTT	CASSVLRDRGGGELFF	.	TRBV9	TRBJ2-2	TRBD1
TGTGCCAGCAGGCGACAGACCGAGCAGTACTTC	CASRRQTEQYF	.	TRBV2	TRBJ2-7	.
TGTGCCAGCGGAAACAGGGGGCTCCCTCAAATTAGCAATCAGCCCCAGCATTTT	CASGNRGLPQISNQPQHF	.	TRBV21-1	TRBJ1-5	.
TGTGCCAGCAGCCAAGTAAGGGGTGGTACTGAAGCTTTCTTT	CASSQVRGGTEAFF	.	TRBV14	TRBJ1-1	.
TGTGCCAGCACCCCCGCGGGGGTGGCGGGAAACACCATATATTTT	CASTPAGVAGNTIYF	few	TRBV5-5	TRBJ1-3	.
TGTGCCAGCAGCTTTGGACAGGCCGAAAAACTGTTTTTT	CASSFGQAEKLFF	.	TRBV7-9	TRBJ1-4	TRBD1
TGTGCCAGCAGCGTCGAGGGTCGAGCAGACCACAATGAGCAGTTCTTC	CASSVEGRADHNEQFF	.	TRBV9	TRBJ2-1	.
TGCGCCAGCAGCCAAACAGGGTCTGGTGGCTACACCTTC	CASSQTGSGGYTF	.	TRBV4-3	TRBJ1-2	.
TGCGCCAGCAGCCAAGATCGCAGGGCTTATCCGCCAGATACGCAGTATTTT	CASSQDRRAYPPDTQYF	.	TRBV4-1	TRBJ2-3	.
TGTGCCAGCAGTTTCGACTATCTTCGGTGGGGCAATCAGCCCCAGCATTTT	CASSFDYLRWGNQPQHF	few	TRBV6-2/TRBV6-3	TRBJ1-5	.
TGTGCCAGTAGTAGGAAGACAGGAGCGAACACCGGGGAGCTGTTTTTT	CASSRKTGANTGELFF	.	TRBV19	TRBJ2-2	.
TGTGCCAGTAGTATGGGGACAGGGGGTTTAGCCCAGCATTTT	CASSMGTGGLAQHF	.	TRBV19	TRBJ1-5	TRBD1
TGTGCCAGCAGCGTAGGAGAGGCAAACACTGAAGCTTTCTTT	CASSVGEANTEAFF	.	TRBV9	TRBJ1-1	.
TGTGCCAGCTCACTGCAATCGGACTATGGCTACACCTTC	CASSLQSDYGYTF	.	TRBV18	TRBJ1-2	.
TGTGCCTGGAGTAAGAGCGCCGCCTACGAGCAGTACTTC	CAWSKSAAYEQYF	.	TRBV30	TRBJ2-7	.
TGTGCCAGCAGTTCTCCAGCGGGACCGTACAATGAGCAGTTCTTC	CASSSPAGPYNEQFF	.	TRBV27	TRBJ2-1	TRBD2
TGCAGCGTTGTCGCCCTCGGGGGTGGAATTCAGTACTTC	CSVVALGGGIQYF	many	TRBV29-1	TRBJ2-4	.
TGTGCCTGGAGTGCCCTAATAAAGAACACTGAAGCTTTCTTT	CAWSALIKNTEAFF	.	TRBV30	TRBJ1-1	.
TGCAGCGTCGCTACCGGGACAGGGTCAACTGAAGCTTTCTTT	CSVATGTGSTEAFF	large	TRBV29-1	TRBJ1-1	TRBD1
TGTGCCAGCAGCTTGGAGGGGAATACGCAGTATTTT	CASSLEGNTQYF	.	TRBV5-5	TRBJ2-3	.
TGTGCCAGCAGACCAGACAGGGTGAGGGGCTACACCTTC	CASRPDRVRGYTF	few	TRBV27	TRBJ1-2	TRBD1
TGCGCCAGCAGCCAGGAAGCGGAGTTTCAATCCGAGCAGTACTTC	CASSQEAEFQSEQYF	.	TRBV4-1	TRBJ2-7	.
TGTGCCACCTCCGCCTGGGCAGGGGGAGGTGAAAAACTGTTTTTT	CATSAWAGGGEKLFF	.	TRBV15	TRBJ1-4	TRBD1
TGTGCCAGCAGCCTTAGACAGACCTATGATGGCTACACCTTC	CASSLRQTYDGYTF	few	TRBV14	TRBJ1-2	.
TGTGCCAGCAGTTATGGACAGGATCAAGCTTTCTTT	CASSYGQDQAFF	.	TRBV2	TRBJ1-1	TRBD1
TGTGCCAGCAGCTTAGGTAATAGCAATCAGCCCCAGCATTTT	CASSLGNSNQPQHF	.	TRBV7-2	TRBJ1-5	.
TGTGCCAGCAAGGGGGGGCTTGAAAAACTGTTTTTT	CASKGGLEKLFF	few	TRBV6-5	TRBJ1-4	.
TGTGCCAGCAGCTTCGATGGGGGACTAGCGGTTTCTAGCACAGATACGCAGTATTTT	CASSFDGGLAVSSTDTQYF	.	TRBV13	TRBJ2-3	TRBD2
TGTGCCAGCAGTCTAGCCCTAGGACTCAACTATGGCTACACCTTC	CASSLALGLNYGYTF	.	TRBV6-5	TRBJ1-2	.
TGTGCCAGCAGCGTAGAGTGGAGACGGGGGGCCAACGTCCTGACTTTC	CASSVEWRRGANVLTF	.	TRBV9	TRBJ2-6	.
TGTGCCAGCAGCGGTTACCGAGGGCACACTGAAGCTTTCTTT	CASSGYRGHTEAFF	.	TRBV7-9	TRBJ1-1	.
TGTGCCAGCAGTTGGAGCGGCGGGGCAAATGAAGCTTTCTTT	CASSWSGGANEAFF	few	TRBV27	TRBJ1-1	.
TGTGCCTCCCAGACAGGAGGACGCAATCAGCCCCAGCATTTT	CASQTGGRNQPQHF	.	TRBV30	TRBJ1-5	.
TGTGCCAGCAGTTCGCCTCGGGACAGGGATTATCAGCCCCAGCATTTT	CASSSPRDRDYQPQHF	.	TRBV28	TRBJ1-5	TRBD1
TGTGCCAGCAGTTCCCCTGGGGTAGCGGGATCGAGAGATACGCAGTATTTT	CASSSPGVAGSRDTQYF	.	TRBV28	TRBJ2-3	TRBD2
TGTGCCAGCAGTTCCGGGACAGGCATCTATGGCTACACCTTC	CASSSGTGIYGYTF	.	TRBV5-6	TRBJ1-2	TRBD1
TGTGCCAGCAGCTCGACCGGGGGGAACTACGAGCAGTACTTC	CASSSTGGNYEQYF	.	TRBV11-3	TRBJ2-7	TRBD2